A single T cell receptor beta chain is shown here with its context. Its antigen is unknown. The CDR3 has 13 residues. V gave up 0 bases and J gave up 8 bases, with 9 bases separating them. Germline V gene data show CDR1 as SGDLS and CDR2 as YYNGEE. There were TCR beta CDR3 regions amplified from RNA transcripts. HTBI primers were used for first-round RT-PCR of the TCR CDR3. TCRdb reanalysed the multiplex PCR reads using MiXCR and keeps one entry per CDR3 protein. The sample records about 560,000 distinct CDR3 sequences, 12% to 15% being singletons. PBMCs came from 9 to 10 ml fresh peripheral blood. This entry comes from a study of T cells in Graves' hyperthyroidism and ophthalmopathy. Findings of the study overall: Patients with ophthalmopathy were separated from those with stable hyperthyroidism by a 13 V-J model.

The chain uses TRBV9 and TRBJ2-1, with D perhaps TRBD2 (5 bases). Sequencing input: blood. This receptor was taken from a woman aged 40 to 50 with Graves' hyperthyroidism. CDR3 coding DNA: TGTGCCAGCAGCGTAGGTAGCGTCCATGAGCAGTTCTTC. It yields the protein CASSVGSVHEQFF.